These 2 T cell receptor beta chains were sequenced from one sample in a study of monozygotic twins with inflammatory bowel disease. TCRdb re-analyzed the 5' RACE reads; it lists each CDR3 protein once, without DNA. The sample table sets out about 300,000 distinct CDR3 sequences. Sequencing was performed on blood. These receptors were obtained from a human donor with ulcerative colitis or Crohn's disease, or a healthy co-twin of an affected twin (not recorded which).

CDR3 residues: CASTGEGSGELFF. The rearrangement links TRBV6-5 to TRBJ2-2; the D call from TCRdb, TRBD2, cannot be confirmed without DNA. CDR3 length equals 13 residues. Germline V gene lookup returns CDR1 MNHEY and CDR2 SVGAGI.

The CDR3 is CSAEDTGELFF. The J gene is TRBJ2-2, the V gene TRBV20-1. Looked up from germline, CDR1 is DFQATT and CDR2 is SNEGSKA (reference sequence). CDR3 size: 11 residues.